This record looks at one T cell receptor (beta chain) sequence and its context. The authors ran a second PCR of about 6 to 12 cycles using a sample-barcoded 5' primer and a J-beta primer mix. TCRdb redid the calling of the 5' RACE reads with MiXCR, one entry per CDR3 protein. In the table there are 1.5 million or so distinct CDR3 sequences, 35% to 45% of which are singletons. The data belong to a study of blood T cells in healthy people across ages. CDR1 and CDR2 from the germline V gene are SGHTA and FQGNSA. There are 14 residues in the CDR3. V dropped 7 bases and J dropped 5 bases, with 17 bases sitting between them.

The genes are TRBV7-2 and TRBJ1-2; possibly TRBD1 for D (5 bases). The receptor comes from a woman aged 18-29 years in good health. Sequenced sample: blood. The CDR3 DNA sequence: TGTGCCAGCAACTCTGGGCCAGGGAGGTATGGCTACACCTTC. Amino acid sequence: CASNSGPGRYGYTF.